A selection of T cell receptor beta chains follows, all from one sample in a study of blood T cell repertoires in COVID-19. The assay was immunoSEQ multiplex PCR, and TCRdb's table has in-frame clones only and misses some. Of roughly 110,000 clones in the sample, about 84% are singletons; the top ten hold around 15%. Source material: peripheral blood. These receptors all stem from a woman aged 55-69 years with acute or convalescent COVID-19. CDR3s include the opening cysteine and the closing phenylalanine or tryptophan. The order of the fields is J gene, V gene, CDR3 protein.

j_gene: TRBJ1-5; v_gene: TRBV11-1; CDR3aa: CASSADRSKPQHF
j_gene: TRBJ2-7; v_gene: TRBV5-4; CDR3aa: CASSDRTVSSYEQYF
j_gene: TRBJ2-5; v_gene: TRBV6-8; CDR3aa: CASSYWGRETQYF
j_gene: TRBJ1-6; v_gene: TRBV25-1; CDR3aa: CASSELVAGGFLSPLHF
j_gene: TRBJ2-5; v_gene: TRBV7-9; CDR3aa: CASSPSGTETQYF
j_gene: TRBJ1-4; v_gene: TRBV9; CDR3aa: CASSATGYPNEKLFF
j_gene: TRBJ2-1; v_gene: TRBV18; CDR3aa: CASSPSGGAHEQFF
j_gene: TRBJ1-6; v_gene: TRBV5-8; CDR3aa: CASSLGGDRVNSPLHF
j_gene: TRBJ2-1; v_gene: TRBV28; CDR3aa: CASRFSGSWQGEQFF
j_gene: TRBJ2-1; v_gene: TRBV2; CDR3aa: CASSAGSGGAFLNEQFF
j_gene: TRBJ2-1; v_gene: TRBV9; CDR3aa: CASSVGQGVNEQFF
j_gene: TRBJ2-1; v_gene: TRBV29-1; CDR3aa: CSVVPAENSYNEQFF
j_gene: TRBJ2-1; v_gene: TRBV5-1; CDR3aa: CASSSILAGVGNEQFF
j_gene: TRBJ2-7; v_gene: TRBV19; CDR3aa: CASSIGGTFNYEQYF
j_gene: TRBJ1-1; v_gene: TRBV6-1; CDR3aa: CASRAGGGWNSEAFF
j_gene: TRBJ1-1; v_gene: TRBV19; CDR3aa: CASSEARGAEAFF
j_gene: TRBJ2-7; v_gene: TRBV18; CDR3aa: CASSDRTGPYEQYF
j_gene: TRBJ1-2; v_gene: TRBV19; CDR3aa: CASSSQQGSGYTF
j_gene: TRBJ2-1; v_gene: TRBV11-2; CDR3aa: CASSSPKGASANNNEQFF
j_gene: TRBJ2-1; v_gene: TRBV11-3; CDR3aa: CASSLDSNNEQFF